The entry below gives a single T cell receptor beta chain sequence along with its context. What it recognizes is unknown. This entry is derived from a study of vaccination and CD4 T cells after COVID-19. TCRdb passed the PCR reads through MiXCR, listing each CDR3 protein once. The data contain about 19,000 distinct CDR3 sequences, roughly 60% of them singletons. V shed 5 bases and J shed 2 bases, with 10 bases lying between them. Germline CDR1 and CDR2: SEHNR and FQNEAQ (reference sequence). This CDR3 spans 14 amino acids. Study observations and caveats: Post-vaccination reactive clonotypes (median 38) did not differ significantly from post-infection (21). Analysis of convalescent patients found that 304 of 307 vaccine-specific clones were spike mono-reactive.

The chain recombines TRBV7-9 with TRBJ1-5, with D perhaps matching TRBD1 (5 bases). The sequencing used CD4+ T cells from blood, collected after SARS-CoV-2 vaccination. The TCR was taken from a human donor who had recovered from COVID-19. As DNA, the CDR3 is TGTGCCAGCAGCATCGGGGGAGGCAATCAGCCCCAGCATTTT. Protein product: CASSIGGGNQPQHF.